The next 30 T cell receptor beta chains were all read from a single sample in a study of blood T cell repertoires in COVID-19. The repertoire was sequenced with immunoSEQ multiplex PCR; TCRdb's copy has only in-frame clones and lacks some. Of 25,000 to 30,000 clones in the sample, around 85% were seen once. Sequencing was done on a sample of peripheral blood. Source of these receptors: a man between 50 and 59 years old with active or convalescent COVID-19.

The genes are TRBV15 and TRBJ1-4; a weak D match, TRBD1 (6 bases). Trimming removed 4 bases from V and 8 bases from J, with 14 bases in between. This CDR3 comprises 14 residues. Germline lookup yields CDR1 LNHNV and CDR2 YYDKDF (reference sequence). The CDR3 coding sequence is TGTGCCACCAGCATATTAAGGGGGAACGAAAAACTGTTTTTT. This gives the protein CATSILRGNEKLFF. The whole variable domain, remainder taken from reference TRBV15 and TRBJ1-4, is DAMVIQNPRYQVTQFGKPVTLSCSQTLNHNVMYWYQQKSSQAPKLLFHYYDKDFNNEADTPDNFQSRRPNTSFCFLDIRSPGLGDTAMYLCATSILRGNEKLFFGSGTQLSVL.

The chain joins TRBV4-1 to TRBJ2-5; TRBD1 aligns across 7 bases. The germline gives CDR1 MGHRA, CDR2 YSYEKL. Germline trimming cut 2 bases from V and 2 bases from J; bases unmatched to any gene: 2. This CDR3 contains 14 residues. The CDR3 reads CASSQRQGQETQYF. In DNA, the CDR3 is TGCGCCAGCAGCCAAAGACAGGGTCAAGAGACCCAGTACTTC.

This clone is a singleton in its sample. The CDR3 region is CASSPSGSVGETQYF. The DNA for the CDR3 is TGTGCCAGCAGCCCTAGCGGGAGTGTAGGGGAGACCCAGTACTTC. This chain links TRBV3-1 (or the pseudogene TRBV3-2) with TRBJ2-5; 10 bases align to TRBD2. V lost 4 bases and J lost 5; bases outside the gene matches: 7. This CDR3 has 15 amino acids. From germline, CDR1 is LGHDT and CDR2 YNNKEL (reference sequence).

The chain employs TRBV14 and TRBJ1-1; D uncertain. The CDR3 contains 13 residues. Trimming removed 6 bases from V and 0 bases from J, with 8 bases in between. Germline loops: CDR1 SGHDN, CDR2 FVKESK. The CDR3 coding sequence is TGTGCCAGCAGTGAGGGCGTGAACACTGAAGCTTTCTTT. Its protein product is CASSEGVNTEAFF.

The rearrangement links TRBV2 to TRBJ1-3; no clear D. Germline loops: CDR1 SNHLY, CDR2 FYNNEI. V shed 1 base and J shed 4 bases, with 11 bases lying between them. The CDR3 has 15 amino acids. The CDR3 nucleotides are TGTGCCAGCAGTGAAGGGGCCTCTACCGGAAACACCATATATTTT. The encoded protein is CASSEGASTGNTIYF.

This clone came up many times. The rearrangement uses TRBV7-8 and TRBJ2-2, with unresolved D. The V gene's germline CDR1 is SGHVS and CDR2 FQNEAQ. V was clipped by 7 bases and J by 4 bases, with 7 bases between them. This CDR3 region has 12 residues. The CDR3 bases are TGTGCCAGCACGACTTTCACCGGGGAGCTGTTTTTT. The encoded protein is CASTTFTGELFF.

The rearrangement links TRBV5-1 to TRBJ2-1, with D unresolved. This CDR3 has 13 amino acids. V gave up 0 bases and J gave up 3 bases, with 4 bases separating them. Germline values: CDR1 SGHRS, CDR2 YFSETQ. CDR3 nucleotide sequence: TGCGCCAGCAGCTTGGTCGGCTACAATGAGCAGTTCTTC. Its protein product is CASSLVGYNEQFF.

J is TRBJ2-2 and V is TRBV2; D perhaps matches TRBD2 (6 bases). Trimming shortened V by 3 bases and J by 4 bases, and 12 bases separated the two germline ends. Germline CDR1 and CDR2: SNHLY and FYNNEI. The CDR3 consists of 15 residues. Written as DNA, the CDR3 is TGTGCCAGCAGTGACACCGGGAGAGTCACCGGGGAGCTGTTTTTT. As protein: CASSDTGRVTGELFF.

CDR3 in DNA: TGTGCCAGCAGTCGACAGGGGCAAGAGACCCAGTACTTC. Translation gives CASSRQGQETQYF. V and J are TRBV6-2 or TRBV6-3 and TRBJ2-5; 8 bases map to TRBD1. V was clipped by 5 bases and J by 2 bases; unmatched bases: 1. The CDR3 covers 13 residues. Germline-derived CDR1 and CDR2 are MNHEY and SVGEGT.

This chain joins TRBV5-1 and TRBJ2-3; 7 bases line up with TRBD1. Germline V lookup: CDR1 SGHRS, CDR2 YFSETQ. CDR3 length: 16 residues. J lost 0 bases, V lost 0 bases, and 4 bases had no gene match. The CDR3 region is CASSLVRRGSTDTQYF. The CDR3 DNA sequence: TGCGCCAGCAGCTTGGTTCGCAGGGGGAGCACAGATACGCAGTATTTT.

In this sample, this clone turned up once. This sequence joins TRBV29-1 and TRBJ1-2; D remains ambiguous. This CDR3 contains 14 residues. Germline V gene sequence: CDR1 SQVTM, CDR2 ANQGSEA. Trimming pared 4 bases from V and 0 bases from J, leaving 12 bases between. The CDR3 protein is CSVVAEYTNYGYTF. Written as DNA, the CDR3 is TGCAGCGTTGTGGCCGAATATACTAACTATGGCTACACCTTC.

The J gene is TRBJ2-5, the V gene TRBV4-1, with D hard to call. The CDR3 is 14 residues long. Trimming removed 4 bases at V and 0 bases at J, with 9 bases between. The germline V gene encodes CDR1 MGHRA and CDR2 YSYEKL. CDR3 DNA sequence: TGCGCCAGCAGCCCCGAGGCAGACCAAGAGACCCAGTACTTC. As protein: CASSPEADQETQYF.

The chain is built from TRBV6-5 and TRBJ1-2; 7 bases fit TRBD1. The V segment lost 6 bases and the J segment 5 bases; nucleotides outside the gene matches: 9. Germline assignment: CDR1 MNHEY and CDR2 SVGAGI. This CDR3 has 14 residues. The CDR3 DNA follows: TGTGCCAGCAGCGGTTGGACAGGCCCATATGGCTACACCTTC. Its protein product is CASSGWTGPYGYTF.

This clone was detected many times. This chain joins TRBV24-1 and TRBJ2-7; 8 positions agree with TRBD1. Germline CDR1 reads KGHDR; CDR2 reads SFDVKD. The CDR3 contains 13 residues. Losses at the gene ends were 4 bases for V and 3 bases for J; bases not matched to a gene: 1. The CDR3 nucleotides are TGTGCCACCAGTGACGGACAGGGCTACGAGCAGTACTTC. Encoded protein: CATSDGQGYEQYF.

This rearrangement joins TRBV5-4 to TRBJ2-3; 10 positions match TRBD2. The CDR3 has 16 residues. Germline V gene lookup returns CDR1 SGHNT and CDR2 YYREEE (reference sequence). With 2 bases clipped from V and 0 bases from J, the junction kept 3 bases outside the gene matches. In nucleotides, the CDR3 is TGTGCCAGCAGCTTTAGCGGGGGGTCTAGCACAGATACGCAGTATTTT. Encoded protein: CASSFSGGSSTDTQYF.

This clone has a single count. The chain combines TRBV10-2 with TRBJ2-7, with 7 nucleotides matching TRBD2. V shed 7 bases and J 3 bases; nucleotides not matched to a gene: 12. CDR1 is WSHSY, CDR2 SAAADI, per germline. The CDR3 length is 15 residues. For the CDR3, the DNA is TGCGCCAGCACTAGAGCGGGACTGACCCGCTACGAGCAGTACTTC. Amino acid sequence: CASTRAGLTRYEQYF.

This chain joins TRBV27 and TRBJ1-5; 7 nucleotides align to TRBD1. Trimming at V came to 6 bases and at J to 4 bases, leaving 9 bases not matched to a gene. Germline V gene data show CDR1 as MNHEY and CDR2 as SMNVEV (reference sequence). This CDR3 has 15 amino acids. The CDR3, as DNA: TGTGCCAGCAGCCCGGGACAGCCAAGGAATCAGCCCCAGCATTTT. Protein product: CASSPGQPRNQPQHF.

This CDR3 is CASSLFGQERPLHF. As DNA, the CDR3 is TGTGCCAGCAGTTTATTCGGACAGGAAAGGCCCCTCCACTTT. The chain carries TRBV27 and TRBJ1-6; TRBD1 aligns across 7 bases. Germline-derived CDR1 and CDR2 are MNHEY and SMNVEV (reference sequence). V lost 1 base and J lost 13; bases outside the gene matches: 7. CDR3 length: 14 residues.

The CDR3 here is CSVESGGRRGTQYF. The DNA of the CDR3 is TGCAGCGTTGAGAGCGGGGGACGCCGGGGGACCCAGTACTTC. The V call is TRBV29-1, the J call TRBJ2-5; 8 nucleotides match TRBD2. The CDR3 consists of 14 residues. Trimming at V came to 3 bases and at J to 7 bases, leaving 10 bases not matched to a gene. Per the germline V gene, CDR1 is SQVTM and CDR2 is ANQGSEA.

On this clone: It is likely a read error, because the conserved phenylalanine at the end of the CDR3 is missing. The DNA is left out, because the CDR3 cannot be placed on it with certainty; the CDR3 is given as TCRdb lists it. The rearrangement links TRBV21-1 to TRBJ1-2. TRBV21-1 is shown as a pseudogene. The CDR3 contains 10 residues when both ends are counted. The CDR3 loop is CASSKEIVGR.

This sequence joins TRBV11-2 and TRBJ2-1; the match to TRBD2 covers 8 bases. This CDR3 comprises 17 residues. Germline values: CDR1 SGHAT, CDR2 FQNNGV. Losses at the gene ends were 4 bases for V and 7 bases for J; bases not matched to a gene: 15. The CDR3 is CASSSPSLAGTVNEQFF. The CDR3, as DNA: TGTGCCAGCAGCTCACCGTCGTTAGCGGGAACGGTGAATGAGCAGTTCTTC.

The CDR3 DNA is TGTGCCAGCTCGTCGGGGAGTGAGGTACTGAACACTGAAGCTTTCTTT. This codes for CASSSGSEVLNTEAFF. The chain joins TRBV18 to TRBJ1-1, with unresolved D. Germline values: CDR1 KGHSH, CDR2 LQKENI. The length of the CDR3 is 16 residues. With 6 bases removed from V and 0 bases from J, the gap between germline ends came to 17 bases.

This clone was detected once. This sequence joins TRBV28 and TRBJ2-7, with 11 nucleotides matching TRBD2. Trimming at V came to 6 bases and at J to 7 bases, leaving 8 bases not matched to a gene. CDR3 length: 14 amino acids. Germline assignment: CDR1 MDHEN and CDR2 SYDVKM. CDR3 DNA: TGTGCCAGCAGATCGACTAGCGGGATTTTTGAGCAGTACTTC. Residues: CASRSTSGIFEQYF.

This chain joins TRBV19 and TRBJ2-1; TRBD2 matches at 14 bases. Trimming cost V 7 bases and J 7 bases; bases outside gene matches: 6. There are 15 residues in the CDR3. CDR1 and CDR2 (germline): LNHDA, SQIVND (reference sequence). The CDR3 DNA sequence: TGTGCCAGTAACCGACTAGCGGGAGGGCGAAATGAGCAGTTCTTC. This translates into CASNRLAGGRNEQFF. The full variable domain, its missing parts supplied by reference TRBV19 and TRBJ2-1, is DGGITQSPKYLFRKEGQNVTLSCEQNLNHDAMYWYRQDPGQGLRLIYYSQIVNDFQKGDIAEGYSVSREKKESFPLTVTSAQKNPTAFYLCASNRLAGGRNEQFFGPGTRLTVL.

The chain recombines TRBV2 with TRBJ2-1, with TRBD2 as a possible D gene (5 bases). V gave up 2 bases and J gave up 3 bases, with 14 bases separating them. The germline V gene has CDR1 SNHLY and CDR2 FYNNEI. The CDR3 length is 16 residues. This chain's CDR3 is CASSEHLRGFYNEQFF. CDR3 nucleotides: TGTGCCAGCAGTGAACATTTGAGAGGGTTCTACAATGAGCAGTTCTTC.

V and J are TRBV29-1 and TRBJ2-1, with TRBD2 matching over 12 bases. The CDR3 has 19 residues. The V segment lost 6 bases and the J segment 1 base; nucleotides outside the gene matches: 16. From germline, CDR1 is SQVTM and CDR2 ANQGSEA. DNA for the CDR3: TGCAGCGTCCGGCCGGGACTAGCGGGCCTTAGGGGGTCCTACAATGAGCAGTTCTTC. It yields the protein CSVRPGLAGLRGSYNEQFF.

The chain employs TRBV19 and TRBJ1-6, with 9 bases lining up with TRBD1. The V gene's germline CDR1 is LNHDA and CDR2 SQIVND (reference sequence). Losses at the gene ends were 8 bases for V and 0 bases for J; bases not matched to a gene: 14. The length of the CDR3 is 19 residues. CDR3 DNA: TGTGCCAGTTTCCAAAAGGGACAGGGAATGAGCTCCTATAATTCACCCCTCCACTTT. Amino acid sequence: CASFQKGQGMSSYNSPLHF.

This clone came up once. The gene calls are TRBV15 and TRBJ1-1; TRBD1 agrees at 8 bases. V was pared by 0 bases and J by 4 bases, with 1 base of the junction left unmatched. The germline V gene has CDR1 LNHNV and CDR2 YYDKDF (reference sequence). The CDR3 has 14 residues. CDR3 protein: CATSREQGVTEAFF. As DNA, the CDR3 is TGTGCCACCAGCAGAGAACAGGGGGTCACTGAAGCTTTCTTT. The whole variable domain, remainder taken from reference TRBV15 and TRBJ1-1, is DAMVIQNPRYQVTQFGKPVTLSCSQTLNHNVMYWYQQKSSQAPKLLFHYYDKDFNNEADTPDNFQSRRPNTSFCFLDIRSPGLGDTAMYLCATSREQGVTEAFFGQGTRLTVV.

V gene TRBV7-9 combines with J gene TRBJ2-3; TRBD2 agrees at 8 bases. J lost 4 bases, V lost 9 bases, and 12 bases had no gene match. Per germline, CDR1 SEHNR and CDR2 FQNEAQ (reference sequence). The CDR3 is 15 amino acids. The CDR3 region has the DNA TGTGCCAGGGGGGGGAGCGGGAGTCCCCCAGATACGCAGTATTTT. As protein: CARGGSGSPPDTQYF. The whole variable domain, filled in from reference TRBV7-9 and TRBJ2-3, reads DTGVSQNPRHKITKRGQNVTFRCDPISEHNRLYWYRQTLGQGPEFLTYFQNEAQLEKSRLLSDRFSAERPKGSFSTLEIQRTEQGDSAMYLCARGGSGSPPDTQYFGPGTRLTVL.

This clone occurred a few times. CDR3: CASSGGARINEQFF. The CDR3 region has the DNA TGTGCCAGCAGTGGGGGGGCAAGAATCAATGAGCAGTTCTTC. This chain connects TRBV5-4 to TRBJ2-1; perhaps TRBD2 as D (7 bases). The CDR3 loop spans 14 amino acids. V was cut by 5 bases and J by 6 bases, with 15 bases left in between. Germline-derived CDR1 and CDR2 are SGHNT and YYREEE (reference sequence). Drawing the rest from reference TRBV5-4 and TRBJ2-1, the complete variable domain is ETGVTQSPTHLIKTRGQQVTLRCSSQSGHNTVSWYQQALGQGPQFIFQYYREEENGRGNFPPRFSGLQFPNYSSELNVNALELDDSALYLCASSGGARINEQFFGPGTRLTVL.